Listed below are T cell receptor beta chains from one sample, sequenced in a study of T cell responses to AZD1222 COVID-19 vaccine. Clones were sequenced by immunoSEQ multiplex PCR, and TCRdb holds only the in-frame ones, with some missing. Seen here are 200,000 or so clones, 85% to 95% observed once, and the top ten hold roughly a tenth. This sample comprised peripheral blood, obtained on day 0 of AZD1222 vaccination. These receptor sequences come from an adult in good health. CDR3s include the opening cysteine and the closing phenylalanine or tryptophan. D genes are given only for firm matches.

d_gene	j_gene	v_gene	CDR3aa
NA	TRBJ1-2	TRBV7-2	CASSKYGAKGGYTF
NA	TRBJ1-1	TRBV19	CASSIRDTEAFF
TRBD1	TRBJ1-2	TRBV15	CATSREAGGNYGYTF
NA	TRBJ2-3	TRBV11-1	CASSLRDSRVNTQYF
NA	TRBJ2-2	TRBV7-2	CASSFPKGEAHRELFF
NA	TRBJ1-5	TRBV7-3	CASSPGLGQPQHF
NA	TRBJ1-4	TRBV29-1	CSVPAWVGTNEKLFF
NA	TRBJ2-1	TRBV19	CATTPSTRGLYNEQFF
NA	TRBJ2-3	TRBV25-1	CASSEFDGTDTQYF
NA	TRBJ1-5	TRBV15	CATSRAGGLKHF
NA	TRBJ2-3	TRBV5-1	CASSGGRDTQYF